The 23 T cell receptor beta chains presented below share a single source sample, sequenced in a study of T cell responses to AZD1222 COVID-19 vaccine. TCRdb's copy holds only in-frame clones and misses some; the assay was immunoSEQ multiplex PCR. The table has 120,000 to 150,000 clones, 85% to 95% seen once. The source material was peripheral blood, sampled on day 0 of AZD1222 vaccination. These receptors were taken from an adult in good health.

The chain is built from TRBV2 and TRBJ1-6, with D tentatively TRBD1 (6 bases). The germline V and J ends were trimmed by 6 bases and 7 bases, with 16 bases remaining between them. Germline V CDR1 and CDR2: SNHLY, FYNNEI. The CDR3 covers 15 residues. CDR3 sequence (DNA): TGTGCCAGCAGCTTATTCCAGGGGATCAATTCACCCCTCCACTTT. Translated, it gives CASSLFQGINSPLHF.

V usage is TRBV6-2 or TRBV6-3 and J usage is TRBJ2-7; TRBD2 might be the D (5 bases). The germline V and J ends were trimmed by 0 bases and 3 bases, with 15 bases remaining between them. Per germline, CDR1 MNHEY and CDR2 SVGEGT. CDR3 size: 16 residues. CDR3 sequence (DNA): TGTGCCAGCAGTTACTCGGAGGCACGCACCTTCTACGAGCAGTACTTC. It codes for CASSYSEARTFYEQYF.

This rearrangement joins TRBV4-1 to TRBJ2-7, with 11 bases fitting TRBD1. J lost 6 bases, V lost 3 bases, and 4 bases had no gene match. CDR1 is MGHRA, CDR2 YSYEKL, per germline. This CDR3 spans 14 amino acids. The CDR3 spells CASSHGGQGGEQYF. DNA of the CDR3: TGCGCCAGCAGCCACGGGGGACAGGGGGGCGAGCAGTACTTC.

Here the CDR3 reads CASSLPYGRGSYGYTF. CDR3 coding DNA: TGTGCCAGCAGCTTGCCTTACGGGCGTGGCTCCTATGGCTACACCTTC. This chain joins TRBV5-6 and TRBJ1-2; no firm D call. The V gene lost 1 base and the J gene lost 4 bases, with 17 bases spanning the gap. The CDR3 runs to 16 residues. Germline V gene data show CDR1 as SGHDT and CDR2 as YYEEEE.

The genes are TRBV10-3 and TRBJ1-2; D unclear. This CDR3 spans 14 amino acids. Germline lookup yields CDR1 ENHRY and CDR2 SYGVKD. V dropped 0 bases and J dropped 2 bases, with 7 bases sitting between them. The CDR3 loop reads CAISESRQNYGYTF. The CDR3 nucleotides are TGTGCCATCAGTGAGTCGCGGCAGAACTATGGCTACACCTTC.

This clone has only one observation. The chain joins TRBV3-1 (or the pseudogene TRBV3-2) to TRBJ1-3; the D is unclear. The CDR3 extends over 13 amino acids. The V gene lost 3 bases and the J gene lost 0 bases, with 3 bases spanning the gap. Germline lookup yields CDR1 LGHDT and CDR2 YNNKEL (reference sequence). Written as DNA, the CDR3 is TGTGCCAGCAGCCACCGCTCTGGAAACACCATATATTTT. This sequence encodes CASSHRSGNTIYF.

The chain carries TRBV5-1 and TRBJ2-2, with 8 positions matching TRBD1. Germline-derived CDR1 and CDR2 are SGHRS and YFSETQ. This CDR3 contains 16 residues. V shed 2 bases and J 4 bases; nucleotides not matched to a gene: 7. In nucleotides, the CDR3 is TGCGCCAGCAGCTTCCAGGGGGCAGGCGGCACCGGGGAGCTGTTTTTT. Amino acid sequence: CASSFQGAGGTGELFF.

The chain has TRBV5-1 and TRBJ2-7, with D possibly matching TRBD1 (6 bases). The germline V and J ends were trimmed by 4 bases and 6 bases, with 17 bases remaining between them. The CDR3 length is 14 residues. CDR1 SGHRS and CDR2 YFSETQ come from the germline V gene. The CDR3 spells CASSLLQGSGEQYF. The CDR3 nucleotides are TGCGCCAGCAGCCTACTACAGGGATCTGGCGAGCAGTACTTC.

The CDR3 bases are TGTGCCAGCAGCTGGTGGGACGGCGATGAAGCTTTCTTT. Encoded protein: CASSWWDGDEAFF. The chain uses TRBV11-1 and TRBJ1-1; D possibly corresponds to TRBD1 (5 bases). The CDR3 spans 13 residues. Per germline, CDR1 SGHAT and CDR2 FQDESV (reference sequence). Trimming removed 4 bases from V and 7 bases from J, with 13 bases in between.

V is TRBV2 and J is TRBJ2-5, with D possibly being TRBD1 or TRBD2 (6 bases each). The CDR3 consists of 13 residues. The V and J ends lost 6 bases and 5 bases respectively, with 13 bases between them. Germline CDR1 reads SNHLY; CDR2 reads FYNNEI. The CDR3: CASRRGARETQYF. CDR3 bases: TGTGCCAGCAGAAGGGGGGCGCGGGAGACCCAGTACTTC.

The chain has TRBV29-1 and TRBJ1-4, with D unclear. Germline assignment: CDR1 SQVTM and CDR2 ANQGSEA. The CDR3 spans 13 residues. The V end was cut by 7 bases, the J end by 13 bases, with 22 bases between. DNA of the CDR3: TGCAGCGCCACCGGGTCCCAAGTTGGGAGACTGTTTTTT. Protein sequence: CSATGSQVGRLFF. The full variable domain, completed using reference TRBV29-1 and TRBJ1-4, is SAVISQKPSRDICQRGTSLTIQCQVDSQVTMMFWYRQQPGQSLTLIATANQGSEATYESGFVIDKFPISRPNLTFSTLTVSNMSPEDSSIYLCSATGSQVGRLFFGSGTQLSVL.

The rearrangement joins TRBV14 to TRBJ1-1; D not certain. The germline gives CDR1 SGHDN, CDR2 FVKESK. V lost 2 bases, J lost 3 bases, and 7 bases lay in between. This CDR3 contains 13 residues. Here the CDR3 DNA reads TGTGCCAGCAGCCAAATAGGTGACACTGAAGCTTTCTTT. This translates into CASSQIGDTEAFF.

The genes are TRBV10-1 and TRBJ2-7, with D unresolved. The CDR3 is 16 amino acids. Germline-derived CDR1 and CDR2 are WNHNN and SYGVQD (reference sequence). V was clipped by 1 base and J by 5 bases, with 18 bases between them. DNA for the CDR3: TGCGCCAGCAGTGAGTATTCCCTTTTCTATTGCAACGAGCAGTACTTC. It codes for CASSEYSLFYCNEQYF.

This sequence joins TRBV6-4 and TRBJ2-1, with D tentatively TRBD1 or TRBD2 (5 bases each). Germline V gives CDR1 MRHNA, CDR2 SNTAGT. V was clipped by 1 base and J by 8 bases, with 18 bases between them. This CDR3 has 16 amino acids. CDR3 sequence: CASSDWYRDHYHEQFF. The CDR3 DNA reads as TGTGCCAGCAGTGACTGGTACCGGGACCACTATCATGAGCAGTTCTTC.

This clone was seen only once. The chain couples TRBV19 to TRBJ2-7; a weak D match, TRBD1 (5 bases). CDR3 size: 12 residues. Germline CDR1 is LNHDA and CDR2 is SQIVND (reference sequence). The V and J ends lost 4 bases and 5 bases respectively, with 9 bases between them. The CDR3 spells CASSNGRDEQYF. CDR3 nucleotides: TGTGCCAGTAGTAACGGCAGGGACGAGCAGTACTTC.

V gene TRBV6-2 or TRBV6-3 combines with J gene TRBJ2-5, with 9 bases matching TRBD2. V was pared by 6 bases and J by 1 base, with 9 bases of the junction left unmatched. Per the germline V gene, CDR1 is MNHEY and CDR2 is SVGEGT. This CDR3 has 16 residues. The CDR3 sequence is CASSPRLAEPQETQYF. The CDR3 nucleotides read TGTGCCAGCAGCCCGAGACTAGCGGAGCCCCAAGAGACCCAGTACTTC.

This clone appeared a single time. The V call is TRBV28, the J call TRBJ1-1, with D perhaps matching TRBD1 (6 bases). Germline-derived CDR1 and CDR2 are MDHEN and SYDVKM. The CDR3 has 14 amino acids. V was cut by 9 bases and J by 1 base, with 15 bases left in between. The chain's CDR3 is CASGTSKKNTEAFF. In DNA form, the CDR3 reads TGTGCCAGTGGGACATCTAAAAAGAACACTGAAGCTTTCTTT. Using reference TRBV28 and TRBJ1-1 for the parts outside the CDR3, the full variable domain is DVKVTQSSRYLVKRTGEKVFLECVQDMDHENMFWYRQDPGLGLRLIYFSYDVKMKEKGDIPEGYSVSREKKERFSLILESASTNQTSMYLCASGTSKKNTEAFFGQGTRLTVV.

This rearrangement joins TRBV9 to TRBJ1-2; D gene unclear. This CDR3 spans 15 amino acids. The V end lost 1 base, the J end lost 2 bases, and 12 bases lay between the germline ends. From germline, CDR1 is SGDLS and CDR2 YYNGEE. The CDR3 here is CASSVTPRGNYGYTF. CDR3 bases: TGTGCCAGCAGCGTAACCCCCAGAGGAAACTATGGCTACACCTTC.

The genes are TRBV2 and TRBJ1-5; D is undetermined. The ends were cut back, 4 bases at V and 7 bases at J, with 11 bases in the middle. The CDR3 runs 13 residues. CDR1 SNHLY and CDR2 FYNNEI come from the germline V gene. CDR3 DNA: TGTGCCAGCAGTGCGCAGAAACAACAGCCCCAGCATTTT. Translation: CASSAQKQQPQHF.

The chain couples TRBV6-5 to TRBJ1-2; D gene uncertain. CDR1 is MNHEY, CDR2 SVGAGI, per germline. The V end was cut by 6 bases, the J end by 3 bases, with 11 bases between. The CDR3 spans 13 residues. The CDR3 region has the DNA TGTGCCAGCAGCGATGGGCACTACTATGGCTACACCTTC. Amino acid sequence: CASSDGHYYGYTF.

V is TRBV7-3 and J is TRBJ2-3; D gene ambiguous. The V gene lost 3 bases and the J gene lost 4 bases, with 8 bases spanning the gap. The germline V gene encodes CDR1 SGHTA and CDR2 FQGTGA. The CDR3 loop spans 13 amino acids. In DNA form, the CDR3 reads TGTGCCAGCAGCTTCGGCCTATCAGATACGCAGTATTTT. Translation: CASSFGLSDTQYF.

The chain joins TRBV2 to TRBJ2-7; D may correspond to TRBD1 or TRBD2 (5 bases each). The CDR3 is 11 residues long. Trimming shortened V by 8 bases and J by 4 bases, and 9 bases separated the two germline ends. From germline, CDR1 is SNHLY and CDR2 FYNNEI. CDR3 sequence reads: CASRGPYEQYF. CDR3 DNA: TGTGCCAGCCGGGGACCTTACGAGCAGTACTTC.

The chain joins TRBV2 to TRBJ1-2; a weak D match, TRBD1 (5 bases). CDR1 is SNHLY, CDR2 FYNNEI, per germline. Trimming left V 4 bases short and J 4 bases short, with 13 bases between. The length of the CDR3 is 14 residues. As DNA, the CDR3 is TGTGCCAGCAGTGCAGGACAAGCAACCTATGGCTACACCTTC. The encoded protein is CASSAGQATYGYTF.